This T cell receptor beta chain came from a study of blood T cell repertoires in COVID-19. Original processing methods: Amplification of reference gene primers provided the estimated nucleated cell counts. Assay used: immunoSEQ multiplex PCR; TCRdb lists only in-frame clones, some missing. V, J and clone size derive from that table, while D and trimming were established from the DNA sequence. The table includes about 82,000 clones, around four fifths detected once. The V segment lost 4 bases and the J segment 6 bases; nucleotides outside the gene matches: 7. CDR1 SEHNR and CDR2 FQNEAQ come from the germline V gene (reference sequence). The CDR3 spans 15 residues.

The sequencing input was peripheral blood. The chain has TRBV7-9 and TRBJ2-1, with TRBD2 matching 9 bases. The sequence was obtained from a man at least 80 years old with active or convalescent COVID-19. CDR3 bases: TGTGCCAGCAGCTGGGTAGCGGGAGAGGGCAATGAGCAGTTCTTC. Its translation is CASSWVAGEGNEQFF.